This TCR beta chain was observed in a study of a mutant IDH1 vaccine in newly diagnosed glioma. Trimming cost V 4 bases and J 2 bases, with 6 bases left between them. The V gene's germline CDR1 is MNHEY and CDR2 SMNVEV (reference sequence). The CDR3 contains 12 residues. Clones were read by immunoSEQ multiplex PCR, and TCRdb kept only the in-frame ones, dropping some. The data contain under 55,000 clones, roughly nine tenths of them singletons. In the case of this clone: Its target is not known.

Indicated time point: week 11, during vaccination. Doses comprised 300 ug of mutant IDH1 20-mer peptide each, plus topical imiquimod. The J gene is TRBJ2-7, the V gene TRBV27; D gene unclear. Sequenced material: PBMCs, taken from a glioma patient whose treatment included an IDH1 peptide vaccine. This clonotype was sampled from a man in his forties or fifties with glioma. The CDR3: CASSSGPYEQYF. DNA of the CDR3: TGTGCCAGCAGTTCCGGCCCCTACGAGCAGTACTTC.